This TCR beta chain was observed in a study of blood T cells in healthy people across ages. Using a J-beta primer mix together with a sample-barcoded 5' primer, a second PCR was run for roughly 6 to 12 cycles. TCRdb reprocessed the 5' RACE reads with MiXCR, giving one entry per CDR3 protein. The sample holds fewer than 2 million distinct CDR3 sequences, approximately 39% seen once. This clonotype has more than one count but fewer than ten. V was shortened by 2 bases and J by 0 bases, with 17 bases between the two germline ends. Germline CDR1 and CDR2: LGHNT and FRNRAP. This CDR3 spans 18 amino acids. This chain joins TRBV12-5 and TRBJ1-3, with D unclear. The receptor's source is a human donor in good health. The material sequenced was blood. In DNA, the CDR3 is TGTGCTAGTGGTTTGCCGTTGATCGCGGACTTCTCTGGAAACACCATATATTTT. Protein: CASGLPLIADFSGNTIYF.